This TCR beta chain was obtained from a study of beta chain features in type 1 diabetes. Overall study findings and caveats: Moderate yet significant TCRB CDR3 shortening was seen in Type 1 diabetes patients in all four CD4+ subsets. There were fewer insertions and more deletions at the VDJ junctions of type 1 diabetes patients.

As every portion of the isolated RNA was reverse transcribed, the sequencing read expressed TCRB transcripts. The method was immunoSEQ multiplex PCR; TCRdb's version includes in-frame clones alone and lacks a portion of them. The sample records about 140,000 clones, about a tenth being singletons. Germline-derived CDR1 and CDR2 are SGHDN and FVKESK. V dropped 4 bases and J dropped 4; count of bases not matched to a gene: 6. This CDR3 spans 14 amino acids. Cell sorting via CD45RO/CCR7/CD25/CD127/CD95/CD27 was performed to obtain CD4+ naive, central memory, regulatory and stem cell-like memory cells. The sample holds a few counts of this clone. What it binds is not known.

V is TRBV14 and J is TRBJ1-1; 7 nucleotides agree with TRBD1. The sample consisted of central memory CD4+ T cells from blood. This TCR came from a middle-aged woman in good health. Here the CDR3 reads CASSRTGILTEAFF. The DNA for the CDR3 is TGTGCCAGCAGCCGGACAGGTATCCTCACTGAAGCTTTCTTT.